This T cell receptor beta chain was captured in a study of blood T cell repertoires in COVID-19. Across the study: Acute and convalescent COVID-19 specimens originated in the United States, Italy and Spain.

Seattle researchers signed up patients amid active infection and tracked them longitudinally. In the original analysis: Counts of nucleated cells, estimated from reference gene primer amplification, were obtained. TCRdb's table, derived via immunoSEQ multiplex PCR, lists solely in-frame clones and lacks some. V and J calls and clone size follow that table, whereas D and trimming were derived from the DNA. The repertoire holds around 210,000 clones, around nine tenths seen once, with about a sixth in the top ten. The germline V gene encodes CDR1 SGHDN and CDR2 FVKESK. With 4 bases removed from V and 5 bases from J, the gap between germline ends came to 10 bases. This CDR3 spans 13 amino acids.

The V and J genes are TRBV14 and TRBJ2-3, with D hard to call. The sequencing input was peripheral blood. The source of this sequence is a man aged 50-59 years with COVID-19, enrolled during active disease. CDR3 in DNA: TGTGCCAGCAGCCGCGTAGTTGTAGATACGCAGTATTTT. Amino acid sequence: CASSRVVVDTQYF.